This T cell receptor beta chain derives from a study of technical replicates of blood from a few donors. Germline-derived CDR1 and CDR2 are WSHSY and SAAADI. The ends were cut back, 4 bases at V and 0 bases at J, with 15 bases in the middle. The CDR3 loop spans 17 amino acids. Sequencing used immunoSEQ multiplex PCR; TCRdb keeps in-frame clones, though not all of them. The profile shows around 12,000 clones, roughly 92% of them singletons. The sample comprised PBMCs. The clonotype comes from a human donor in good health. The chain combines TRBV10-2 with TRBJ2-2; no clear D. The CDR3 DNA reads TGCGCCAGCAGTGTAAGGTCTGCGGTCGCGAACACCGGGGAGCTGTTTTTT. This translates into CASSVRSAVANTGELFF.